This T cell receptor beta chain was documented in a study of control samples from healthy donors and cancer patients. Profiling relied on immunoSEQ multiplex PCR, and the TCRdb table lists in-frame clones only, not all of them. Found here are 190,000 or so clones, roughly 93% of them singletons; the top ten hold over 1.1%. Material: blood. The clonotype originates from a man aged 18 to 29 in good health.

The CDR3 loop is CASSPGSGGNQPQHF. CDR3 sequence (DNA): TGTGCCAGCAGCCCAGGATCGGGGGGGAATCAGCCCCAGCATTTT. The chain uses TRBV6-5 and TRBJ1-5; D is possibly TRBD1 (5 bases). Germline-derived CDR1 and CDR2 are MNHEY and SVGAGI. V shed 6 bases and J shed 4 bases, with 16 bases lying between them. This CDR3 has 15 amino acids.